This T cell receptor (beta chain) was captured by sequencing in a study of tumor-infiltrating lymphocytes in localized non-small cell lung cancer. As for the study in general: Resected tumor was paired with non-adjacent uninvolved lung from the same patient. Study results and caveats: Each assay used a separate piece of the same tissue.

TCRdb's copy holds only in-frame clones and misses some; the assay was immunoSEQ multiplex PCR. The sample yields about 9,300 clones, approximately 80% seen once. Worth noting for this clone: Antigen: not known.

The CDR3 has 15 amino acids. Trimming stripped 0 bases from V and 3 bases from J, with 12 bases between. In germline, CDR1 is SGHDT, CDR2 YYEEEE. Source material: uninvolved lung tissue not adjacent to the tumor. V gene TRBV5-6 combines with J gene TRBJ1-1, with D possibly being TRBD1 (6 bases). The source of this sequence is a human donor with non-small cell lung cancer. This CDR3 reads CASSLAGQLYTEAFF. Written as DNA, the CDR3 is TGTGCCAGCAGCTTGGCCGGACAGTTATACACTGAAGCTTTCTTT. The full variable domain, completed using reference TRBV5-6 and TRBJ1-1, is DAGVTQSPTHLIKTRGQQVTLRCSPKSGHDTVSWYQQALGQGPQFIFQYYEEEERQRGNFPDRFSGHQFPNYSSELNVNALLLGDSALYLCASSLAGQLYTEAFFGQGTRLTVV.